One sample yielded the 22 T cell receptor beta chains listed below, sequenced in a study of CD8 T cells in ankylosing spondylitis. TCRdb called the 5' RACE reads again in MiXCR, with one record for every CDR3 protein. Among 200,000 to 300,000 distinct CDR3 sequences, 8% to 10% were seen once, and the ten largest hold 4.8%. The material sequenced was blood, either unsorted or a sorted T cell fraction (not recorded which). Receptors were obtained from a female donor with ankylosing spondylitis or in good health (not recorded which).

This clonotype came up many times. The rearrangement uses TRBV6-1 and TRBJ2-5, with 8 bases matching TRBD1. The trim removed 5 bases at V and 5 bases at J, leaving 10 bases unmatched. The CDR3 extends over 15 amino acids. Germline V gene sequence: CDR1 MNHNS, CDR2 SASEGT. The CDR3 reads CASSPPGQVRETQYF. Written as DNA, the CDR3 is TGTGCCAGCAGTCCGCCGGGACAGGTCAGGGAGACCCAGTACTTC.

The chain is built from TRBV4-2 and TRBJ1-2; 11 nucleotides line up with TRBD1. Unmatched junction bases numbered 5, after V lost 4 bases and J lost 4 bases. The CDR3 length is 15 residues. CDR1 and CDR2 from the germline V gene are LGHNA and YNFKEQ. CDR3 amino acids: CASSPLGQGGYGYTF. The DNA for the CDR3 is TGTGCCAGCAGCCCACTGGGACAGGGGGGCTATGGCTACACCTTC.

At least ten counts were recorded for this clonotype. This chain uses TRBV20-1 with TRBJ2-2; no clear D. Trimming removed 7 bases from V and 5 bases from J, with 11 bases in between. Germline lookup yields CDR1 DFQATT and CDR2 SNEGSKA (reference sequence). This CDR3 has 12 amino acids. Written as DNA, the CDR3 is TGCAGTGTACGAGCGACTACCGGGGAGCTGTTTTTT. This translates into CSVRATTGELFF.

This clonotype was seen repeatedly, ten times or more. This chain connects TRBV18 to TRBJ2-7, with 10 bases that match TRBD2. The V gene's germline CDR1 is KGHSH and CDR2 LQKENI. CDR3 length: 15 residues. The V and J ends lost 3 bases and 6 bases, in that order; junction bases with no gene match: 8. The CDR3 protein is CASSPRGTSGTEQYF. CDR3 nucleotide sequence: TGTGCCAGCTCACCCCGGGGAACTAGCGGGACCGAGCAGTACTTC.

Many counts were recorded for this clonotype. This chain joins TRBV13 and TRBJ2-1; D possibly uses TRBD1 or TRBD2 (5 bases each). CDR3 length: 12 amino acids. Trimming removed 8 bases at V and 7 bases at J, with 12 bases between. Per germline, CDR1 PRHDT and CDR2 FYEKMQ (reference sequence). The CDR3 reads CASGRVANEQFF. In DNA form, the CDR3 reads TGTGCCAGCGGCAGGGTAGCGAATGAGCAGTTCTTC. The variable domain in full, completed from reference TRBV13 and TRBJ2-1, reads AAGVIQSPRHLIKEKRETATLKCYPIPRHDTVYWYQQGPGQDPQFLISFYEKMQSDKGSIPDRFSAQQFSDYHSELNMSSLELGDSALYFCASGRVANEQFFGPGTRLTVL.

The sample holds many counts of this clonotype. The chain recombines TRBV10-3 with TRBJ2-1, with 11 bases matching TRBD2. CDR1 ENHRY and CDR2 SYGVKD come from the germline V gene. The CDR3 loop spans 15 amino acids. The junction had 6 bases not matched to a gene; V was cut back by 3 bases and J by 8 bases. The CDR3 loop reads CAISDPSGRLYEQFF. For the CDR3, the DNA is TGTGCCATCAGTGACCCTAGCGGGAGGCTTTATGAGCAGTTCTTC.

This clonotype was seen many times. V gene TRBV7-9 combines with J gene TRBJ2-7; no clear D. Looked up from germline, CDR1 is SEHNR and CDR2 is FQNEAQ (reference sequence). V gave up 5 bases and J gave up 2 bases, with 13 bases separating them. The CDR3 is made up of 14 amino acids. CDR3 nucleotides: TGTGCCAGCAGCCCCCAGAGGTCCGCCTACGAGCAGTACTTC. It yields the protein CASSPQRSAYEQYF.

This clonotype was seen at least ten times. The chain employs TRBV28 and TRBJ2-1; tentative D call: TRBD2 (5 bases). CDR1 is MDHEN and CDR2 is SYDVKM in the germline V gene. The CDR3 consists of 13 residues. V lost 8 bases and J lost 6, with 14 bases in between. CDR3 sequence (DNA): TGTGCCAGCCGGGATCATGCCTTCAATGAGCAGTTCTTC. It translates to CASRDHAFNEQFF.

This clonotype was counted ten times or more. The J gene is TRBJ1-1, the V gene TRBV28; 7 bases align to TRBD1. This CDR3 comprises 16 residues. In germline, CDR1 is MDHEN, CDR2 SYDVKM. The ends lost 5 bases at V and 2 bases at J; junction bases unmatched: 11. The CDR3 protein is CASSTGEATVNTEAFF. CDR3 sequence (DNA): TGTGCCAGCAGTACAGGGGAAGCTACGGTCAACACTGAAGCTTTCTTT.

At least ten counts were recorded for this clonotype. The CDR3 nucleotides read TGTGCCAGCAGTGACGAGAGCGGGACAGGGATCACAGATACGCAGTATTTT. This encodes CASSDESGTGITDTQYF. J is TRBJ2-3 and V is TRBV6-1; 9 bases line up with TRBD1. The CDR3 runs to 17 residues. V shed 3 bases, J shed 2 bases, and the junction held 9 bases outside the gene matches. The V gene's germline CDR1 is MNHNS and CDR2 SASEGT.

This clonotype was counted ten times or more. The chain employs TRBV14 and TRBJ2-5; either TRBD1 or TRBD2 may fit D (5 bases each). CDR1 is SGHDN and CDR2 is FVKESK in the germline V gene. The length of the CDR3 is 14 residues. Trimming removed 4 bases at V and 7 bases at J, with 16 bases between. The CDR3 loop is CASSPLRDGSTQYF. The CDR3 region has the DNA TGTGCCAGCAGCCCCCTCAGGGACGGGTCGACCCAGTACTTC.

This clonotype showed up many times. The chain joins TRBV6-2 or TRBV6-3 to TRBJ2-1; D may be TRBD2 (6 bases). The germline CDR1 and CDR2 sequences are MNHEY and SVGEGT. V dropped 2 bases and J dropped 8 bases, with 10 bases sitting between them. The CDR3 totals 13 residues. The CDR3 here is CASSYLARYEQFF. The DNA for the CDR3 is TGTGCCAGCAGTTACCTAGCGAGGTATGAGCAGTTCTTC.

This clonotype was counted at least ten times. The rearrangement links TRBV6-5 to TRBJ1-3; tentatively, D is TRBD1 (6 bases). The V gene's germline CDR1 is MNHEY and CDR2 SVGAGI. The CDR3 spans 15 residues. The ends were cut back, 0 bases at V and 4 bases at J, with 10 bases in the middle. CDR3 DNA sequence: TGTGCCAGCAGTTACTCGGGGGACATAGGAAACACCATATATTTT. This sequence encodes CASSYSGDIGNTIYF.

This clonotype was recorded at least ten times. V usage is TRBV28 and J usage is TRBJ2-7; 8 bases are shared with TRBD1. CDR1 MDHEN and CDR2 SYDVKM come from the germline V gene. The CDR3 consists of 15 residues. The trim removed 6 bases at V and 7 bases at J, leaving 14 bases unmatched. The CDR3 sequence is CASRVPGTGTGEQYF. CDR3 coding DNA: TGTGCCAGCAGGGTCCCCGGGACAGGAACTGGTGAGCAGTACTTC. Using reference TRBV28 and TRBJ2-7 for the parts outside the CDR3, the full variable domain is DVKVTQSSRYLVKRTGEKVFLECVQDMDHENMFWYRQDPGLGLRLIYFSYDVKMKEKGDIPEGYSVSREKKERFSLILESASTNQTSMYLCASRVPGTGTGEQYFGPGTRLTVT.

The V call is TRBV10-3, the J call TRBJ1-1, with a tentative D call TRBD1 (5 bases). V was shortened by 10 bases and J by 5 bases, with 11 bases between the two germline ends. The germline gives CDR1 ENHRY, CDR2 SYGVKD. The CDR3 extends over 11 amino acids. This CDR3 reads CATGGGTEAFF. CDR3 DNA: TGTGCCACTGGGGGGGGGACTGAAGCTTTCTTT.

There are many counts of this clonotype. The chain combines TRBV20-1 with TRBJ1-1; D is ambiguous. This CDR3 contains 11 residues. Germline V gives CDR1 DFQATT, CDR2 SNEGSKA (reference sequence). Trimming removed 6 bases from V and 0 bases from J, with 5 bases in between. The chain's CDR3 is CSAGLNTEAFF. Here the CDR3 DNA reads TGCAGTGCCGGGTTGAACACTGAAGCTTTCTTT.

The table lists this clonotype with a few counts. The V and J genes are TRBV7-3 and TRBJ2-1, with 11 bases that match TRBD1. The trim removed 2 bases at V and 5 bases at J, leaving 8 bases unmatched. The V gene's germline CDR1 is SGHTA and CDR2 FQGTGA. There are 17 residues in the CDR3. The CDR3 coding sequence is TGTGCCAGCAGCTTATTGGGTGGACAGGGGGCGAACAATGAGCAGTTCTTC. Amino acids: CASSLLGGQGANNEQFF.

V and J are TRBV7-2 and TRBJ2-1, with 7 bases that match TRBD2. V was pared by 7 bases and J by 8 bases, with 11 bases of the junction left unmatched. Germline CDR1 SGHTA, CDR2 FQGNSA. This CDR3 contains 14 residues. The CDR3 sequence is CASTQRSGIYEQFF. Written as DNA, the CDR3 is TGTGCCAGCACCCAAAGAAGCGGGATTTATGAGCAGTTCTTC.

This chain links TRBV11-3 with TRBJ1-1; D is perhaps TRBD1 (6 bases). Germline V lookup: CDR1 SGHNT, CDR2 YENEEA. CDR3 size: 14 residues. V was cut by 1 base and J by 7 bases, with 13 bases left in between. The CDR3 bases are TGTGCCAGCAGCTTAGTTCGGGACACGTTTGAAGCTTTCTTT. This gives the protein CASSLVRDTFEAFF.

This clonotype appeared many times. The chain combines TRBV20-1 with TRBJ2-1, with 8 bases that match TRBD2. CDR1 and CDR2 (germline): DFQATT, SNEGSKA (reference sequence). The CDR3 covers 13 residues. V was pared by 3 bases and J by 6 bases, with 4 bases of the junction left unmatched. The chain's CDR3 is CSASGRAVNEQFF. For the CDR3, the DNA is TGCAGTGCTAGCGGGAGGGCCGTCAATGAGCAGTTCTTC.

At least ten counts were recorded for this clonotype. J is TRBJ2-7 and V is TRBV15; TRBD1 might be the D (5 bases). Trimming removed 3 bases at V and 2 bases at J, with 11 bases between. The V gene's germline CDR1 is LNHNV and CDR2 YYDKDF (reference sequence). The CDR3 runs 14 residues. This chain's CDR3 is CATSRTVPTYEQYF. CDR3 DNA: TGTGCCACCAGCAGGACAGTACCCACCTACGAGCAGTACTTC.

As regards this clonotype: This may be a read error, as it is one base from a much larger clone. Here the CDR3 DNA reads TGTGCCAGTAGCCTGACAGCGCTGAGCACCGGGGAGCTGTTTTTT. It specifies CASSLTALSTGELFF. The chain has TRBV19 and TRBJ2-2; tentatively, D is TRBD1 (5 bases). Looked up from germline, CDR1 is LNHDA and CDR2 is SQIVND (reference sequence). The CDR3 consists of 15 residues. V was shortened by 6 bases and J by 4 bases, with 15 bases between the two germline ends. The full variable domain, completed using reference TRBV19 and TRBJ2-2, is DGGITQSPKYLFRKEGQNVTLSCEQNLNHDAMYWYRQDPGQGLRLIYYSQIVNDFQKGDIAEGYSVSREKKESFPLTVTSAQKNPTAFYLCASSLTALSTGELFFGEGSRLTVL.